This note documents a single TCR beta chain sequence. Antigen specificity is unknown. V lost 5 bases, J lost 6 bases, and 16 bases lay in between. The length of the CDR3 is 14 residues. CDR1 SEHNR and CDR2 FQNEAQ come from the germline V gene (reference sequence). This specimen belongs to a study of cytomegalovirus exposure and HLA in healthy donors. Background on the study: One earlier analysis, a look at approximately 190 million T cells, found some 120 million unique TCR beta sequences. Whole-study findings and limits: Cytomegalovirus association was assigned to more than 150 TCR beta chains. High specificity and sensitivity for cytomegalovirus status were reported for the classifier.

This PCR relied on a set of 60 Vbeta primers and 13 Jbeta primers. Data came from immunoSEQ multiplex PCR; TCRdb stores just in-frame clones and leaves some out. The data contain 230,000 or so clones, 80% to 95% of them singletons. The V gene is TRBV7-9, the J gene TRBJ1-2; a possible D gene is TRBD1 (6 bases). This receptor was taken from a girl aged 2-10 years in good health and CMV-seronegative. What was sequenced was PBMCs. The CDR3 DNA follows: TGTGCCAGCAGCCTAGGGGCGGGGGCCAATGGCTACACCTTC. This translates into CASSLGAGANGYTF.